These 19 T cell receptor beta chains share one sample of origin, sequenced in a study of response to subunit inactivated influenza vaccine. Each CDR3 protein gets one entry after TCRdb re-called the RT-PCR reads with MiXCR. The sample has more than 200,000 distinct CDR3 sequences, 9% to 15% seen once. The starting material was non-naive T cells sorted from PBMCs, obtained 14 to 15 days before vaccination. Receptors originate from a middle-aged man who received an inactivated influenza vaccine.

This clonotype occurred many times. J is TRBJ2-2 and V is TRBV3-1, with D maybe TRBD1 (6 bases). V was trimmed by 5 bases and J by 0 bases, leaving 13 bases between them. The germline V gene encodes CDR1 LGHDT and CDR2 YNNKEL (reference sequence). This CDR3 comprises 16 residues. The CDR3 nucleotides are TGTGCCAGCAGCTGGGCCGGGACATCGAACACCGGGGAGCTGTTTTTT. Its translation is CASSWAGTSNTGELFF.

The CDR3 DNA is TGTGCCAGCAGCCAAGGCAGGGCCCGGGAGCAGTACTTC. Amino acids: CASSQGRAREQYF. The chain carries TRBV3-1 and TRBJ2-7; TRBD1 might be the D (5 bases). The CDR3 length is 13 residues. Trimming took 1 base from V and 7 from J, leaving 11 bases between them. Germline V CDR1 and CDR2: LGHDT, YNNKEL (reference sequence).

This clonotype appeared a few times. This chain links TRBV2 with TRBJ2-3, with D possibly matching TRBD1 (6 bases). The V gene lost 6 bases and the J gene lost 2 bases, with 21 bases spanning the gap. Germline V lookup: CDR1 SNHLY, CDR2 FYNNEI. The CDR3 spans 17 residues. CDR3 in amino acids: CASRMGRTAINTDTQYF. The CDR3 region has the DNA TGTGCCAGCAGGATGGGTCGGACAGCGATCAACACAGATACGCAGTATTTT. Combining the CDR3 with reference TRBV2 and TRBJ2-3 gives the whole variable domain EPEVTQTPSHQVTQMGQEVILRCVPISNHLYFYWYRQILGQKVEFLVSFYNNEISEKSEIFDDQFSVERPDGSNFTLKIRSTKLEDSAMYFCASRMGRTAINTDTQYFGPGTRLTVL.

The chain uses TRBV30 and TRBJ1-5; TRBD1 matches at 8 bases. Germline assignment: CDR1 GTSNPN and CDR2 SVGIG (reference sequence). V gave up 0 bases and J gave up 4 bases; unmatched junction bases: 8. The CDR3 has 16 residues. The CDR3 sequence is CAWSVKGTGGNQPQHF. The CDR3 DNA sequence: TGTGCCTGGAGTGTAAAAGGAACAGGGGGTAATCAGCCCCAGCATTTT.

The table lists this clonotype with many counts. This chain joins TRBV5-5 and TRBJ2-1; D is ambiguous. Germline CDR1 SGHKS, CDR2 YYEKEE (reference sequence). Trimming shortened V by 0 bases and J by 4 bases, and 11 bases separated the two germline ends. This CDR3 spans 15 amino acids. The CDR3 region is CASSLVGDRYNEQFF. For the CDR3, the DNA is TGTGCCAGCAGCTTGGTGGGTGATAGATACAATGAGCAGTTCTTC.

This clonotype has ten or more counts. This rearrangement joins TRBV14 to TRBJ1-1; D ambiguous. The germline V and J ends were trimmed by 0 bases and 10 bases, with 9 bases remaining between them. The CDR3 totals 12 residues. Germline V CDR1 and CDR2: SGHDN, FVKESK. The chain's CDR3 is CASSQDRIGAFF. CDR3 coding DNA: TGTGCCAGCAGCCAAGATAGGATAGGAGCTTTCTTT.

The genes are TRBV20-1 and TRBJ2-7; TRBD1 aligns across 9 bases. V gave up 4 bases and J gave up 0 bases; unmatched junction bases: 4. Looked up from germline, CDR1 is DFQATT and CDR2 is SNEGSKA (reference sequence). The CDR3 length is 14 residues. CDR3 bases: TGCAGTGCTAATGGGACAGGGAGCTCCTACGAGCAGTACTTC. Translating gives CSANGTGSSYEQYF.

The rearrangement links TRBV7-2 to TRBJ2-7; D gene unclear. V was trimmed by 2 bases and J by 2 bases, leaving 7 bases between them. CDR1 is SGHTA and CDR2 is FQGNSA in the germline V gene. The length of the CDR3 is 13 residues. The CDR3 coding sequence is TGTGCCAGCAGCTTACGATTTCCCTACGAGCAGTACTTC. Residues: CASSLRFPYEQYF. The entire variable domain, with the rest obtained from reference TRBV7-2 and TRBJ2-7, is as follows: GAGVSQSPSNKVTEKGKDVELRCDPISGHTALYWYRQSLGQGLEFLIYFQGNSAPDKSGLPSDRFSAERTGGSVSTLTIQRTQQEDSAVYLCASSLRFPYEQYFGPGTRLTVT.

The chain is built from TRBV9 and TRBJ2-5, with no clear D. This CDR3 region has 12 residues. V dropped 0 bases and J dropped 4 bases, with 4 bases sitting between them. Germline values: CDR1 SGDLS, CDR2 YYNGEE. DNA for the CDR3: TGTGCCAGCAGCGTAGAAGGAGAGACCCAGTACTTC. Amino acids: CASSVEGETQYF.

This rearrangement joins TRBV7-9 to TRBJ1-2, with a tentative D call TRBD1 (5 bases). With 1 base removed from V and 7 bases from J, the gap between germline ends came to 16 bases. Germline values: CDR1 SEHNR, CDR2 FQNEAQ (reference sequence). This CDR3 is built from 15 residues. As DNA, the CDR3 is TGTGCCAGCAGCTTAGAGCGGACCCTCACAGGTGGCTACACCTTC. It is translated as CASSLERTLTGGYTF.

This clonotype was recorded many times. The gene calls are TRBV30 and TRBJ1-1, with TRBD1 matching 7 bases. Germline CDR1 and CDR2: GTSNPN and SVGIG (reference sequence). After removal of 5 bases from V and 4 bases from J, the junction contained 4 bases not matched to a gene. The CDR3 length is 12 residues. CDR3: CAWGGQITEAFF. Written as DNA, the CDR3 is TGTGCCTGGGGGGGACAGATCACTGAAGCTTTCTTT.

This clonotype has at least ten counts. The CDR3 spells CSARVSGTVYSNQPQHF. The CDR3 DNA reads as TGCAGTGCTAGAGTTTCGGGGACAGTTTATAGCAATCAGCCCCAGCATTTT. The chain employs TRBV20-1 and TRBJ1-5, with 7 positions matching TRBD1. The length of the CDR3 is 17 residues. Germline CDR1 and CDR2: DFQATT and SNEGSKA (reference sequence). V lost 1 base, J lost 0 bases, and 9 bases stayed unmatched.

This clonotype was observed a few times. The CDR3 region is CSVKDGNQPQHF. CDR3 in DNA: TGCAGCGTCAAGGACGGAAATCAGCCCCAGCATTTT. V usage is TRBV29-1 and J usage is TRBJ1-5; D remains ambiguous. Germline loops: CDR1 SQVTM, CDR2 ANQGSEA. Trimming took 6 bases from V and 4 from J, leaving 10 bases between them. This CDR3 region has 12 residues.

This clonotype was picked up a small number of times. J is TRBJ2-1 and V is TRBV29-1, with 7 nucleotides matching TRBD2. After removal of 3 bases from V and 0 bases from J, the junction contained 5 bases not matched to a gene. Germline assignment: CDR1 SQVTM and CDR2 ANQGSEA. This CDR3 is 15 amino acids long. Here the CDR3 DNA reads TGCAGCGTTGATCCCGGGAGGAGCTCCTACAATGAGCAGTTCTTC. It is translated as CSVDPGRSSYNEQFF.

This clonotype was observed a single time. A read error may account for a junction end that differs from germline. The chain joins TRBV4-2 to TRBJ2-6, with a possible D match to TRBD1 (8 bases). CDR1 is LGHNA and CDR2 is YNFKEQ in the germline V gene. CDR3 length: 21 residues. Here the CDR3 reads CASSQDVGQGGYYSGADVLTF. The CDR3 DNA is TGTGCCAGCAGCCAAGATGTAGGACAGGGAGGGTACTACTCTGGGGCCGACGTCCTGACTTTC.

This clonotype was recorded a few times. Because the CDR3's place on the DNA is in doubt, the DNA is left out and the CDR3 is given as listed by TCRdb. V is TRBV6-6 and J is TRBJ2-7; the table assigns TRBD2, which was not confirmed against the DNA. 13 amino acids form the CDR3, both terminal residues included. Germline-derived CDR1 and CDR2 are MNHNY and SVGAGI (reference sequence). CDR3 in amino acids: CASGWDFRGEQYF.

This sequence joins TRBV12-3 or TRBV12-4 and TRBJ2-3; 11 bases line up with TRBD2. The junction had 6 bases not matched to a gene; V was cut back by 3 bases and J by 7 bases. This CDR3 has 15 amino acids. The CDR3 loop is CASSFTSGGAYTQYF. CDR3 DNA: TGTGCCAGCAGTTTCACTAGCGGGGGCGCGTATACGCAGTATTTT.

This chain uses TRBV4-1 with TRBJ2-1; D might be TRBD1 or TRBD2, each matching 5 bases. The length of the CDR3 is 17 residues. Trimming stripped 3 bases from V and 7 bases from J, with 22 bases between. Germline assignment: CDR1 MGHRA and CDR2 YSYEKL. CDR3: CASSQGVGLAEENEQFF. DNA of the CDR3: TGCGCCAGCAGCCAGGGGGTAGGGCTAGCAGAGGAGAATGAGCAGTTCTTC.

This clonotype has ten or more counts. The chain has TRBV7-9 and TRBJ2-3; 11 bases map to TRBD2. Germline CDR1 SEHNR, CDR2 FQNEAQ (reference sequence). V lost 5 bases, J lost 4 bases, and 8 bases stayed unmatched. The CDR3 extends over 16 amino acids. Here the CDR3 reads CASSRRALAGADTQYF. CDR3 DNA sequence: TGTGCCAGCAGCCGGAGGGCACTAGCGGGAGCAGATACGCAGTATTTT.